This TCR beta chain was found in a study of cytotoxic CD8 clonotypes in ibrutinib-treated CLL. Overall study: Researchers reported around 10 relapsed/refractory and about 15 treatment-naive patients, 17 of them IGHV unmutated. Productive templates per sample averaged 255,043; productive rearrangements, more than 75,000. Study conclusions and caveats: Stable or contracted on treatment, public clonotypes were also uncommon.

Profiled with immunoSEQ multiplex PCR; TCRdb holds only in-frame clones, not every one. The sample lists tens of thousands of clones; approximately 57% were seen once. For this clone: Its antigen is undetermined.

Source: PBMCs, taken after 12 months of ibrutinib treatment. The clonotype comes from a human donor with chronic lymphocytic leukemia.

The CDR3 DNA reads as TGCGCCAGCAGCTTGGTTGGGGGGCGGCACGAGCAGTACTTC. This translates into CASSLVGGRHEQYF. The chain has TRBV5-1 and TRBJ2-5, with D possibly being TRBD1 or TRBD2 (6 bases each). Near its end, the DNA agrees better with TRBJ2-7, so the J call may be wrong. The CDR3 totals 14 residues. The germline gives CDR1 SGHRS, CDR2 YFSETQ.